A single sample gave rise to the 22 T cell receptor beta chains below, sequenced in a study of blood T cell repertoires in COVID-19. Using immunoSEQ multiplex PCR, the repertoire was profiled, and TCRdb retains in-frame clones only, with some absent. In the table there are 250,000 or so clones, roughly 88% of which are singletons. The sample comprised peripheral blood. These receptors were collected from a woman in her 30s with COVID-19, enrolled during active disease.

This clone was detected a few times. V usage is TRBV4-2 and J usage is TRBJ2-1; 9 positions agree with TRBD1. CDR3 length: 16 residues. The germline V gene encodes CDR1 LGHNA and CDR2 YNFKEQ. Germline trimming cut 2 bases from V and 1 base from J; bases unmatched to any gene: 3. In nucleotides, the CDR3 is TGTGCCAGCAGCCAAAGGGGACAGGGATCCTACAATGAGCAGTTCTTC. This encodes CASSQRGQGSYNEQFF.

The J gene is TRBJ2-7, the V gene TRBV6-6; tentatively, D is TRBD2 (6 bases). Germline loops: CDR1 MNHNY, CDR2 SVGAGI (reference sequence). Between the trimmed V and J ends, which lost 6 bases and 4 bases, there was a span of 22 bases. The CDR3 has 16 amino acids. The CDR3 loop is CASRTGLPGGGYEQYV. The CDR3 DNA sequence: TGTGCCAGCAGGACCGGACTCCCCGGGGGAGGTTACGAGCAGTACGTC.

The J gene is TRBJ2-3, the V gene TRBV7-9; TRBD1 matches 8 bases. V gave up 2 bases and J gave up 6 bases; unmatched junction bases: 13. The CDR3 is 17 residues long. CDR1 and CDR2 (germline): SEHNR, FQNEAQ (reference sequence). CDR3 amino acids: CASSLRSLDRDGDTQYF. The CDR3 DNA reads TGTGCCAGCAGCTTACGTTCTCTGGACAGGGACGGCGATACGCAGTATTTT.

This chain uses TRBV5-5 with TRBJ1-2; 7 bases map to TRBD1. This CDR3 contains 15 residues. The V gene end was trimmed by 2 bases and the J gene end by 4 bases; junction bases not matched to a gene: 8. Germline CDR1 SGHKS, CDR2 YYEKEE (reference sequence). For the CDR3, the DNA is TGTGCCAGCAGCTTTTTACAGGGGCAGCGCTATGGCTACACCTTC. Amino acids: CASSFLQGQRYGYTF.

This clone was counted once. For the CDR3, the DNA is TGTGCCTGGAGATCTGTCAGGGTTGAGACCCAGTACTTC. It yields the protein CAWRSVRVETQYF. The rearrangement uses TRBV30 and TRBJ2-5; TRBD1 is a possible D gene (5 bases). The V and J ends lost 3 bases and 5 bases respectively, with 13 bases between them. The CDR3 runs to 13 residues. The germline V gene encodes CDR1 GTSNPN and CDR2 SVGIG (reference sequence).

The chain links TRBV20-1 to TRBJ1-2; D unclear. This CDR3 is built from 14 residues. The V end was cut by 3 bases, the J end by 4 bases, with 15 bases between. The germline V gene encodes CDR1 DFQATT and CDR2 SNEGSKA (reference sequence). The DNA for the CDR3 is TGCAGTGCTAGTTTCCCGACTGGTGGCTATGGCTACACCTTC. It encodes CSASFPTGGYGYTF.

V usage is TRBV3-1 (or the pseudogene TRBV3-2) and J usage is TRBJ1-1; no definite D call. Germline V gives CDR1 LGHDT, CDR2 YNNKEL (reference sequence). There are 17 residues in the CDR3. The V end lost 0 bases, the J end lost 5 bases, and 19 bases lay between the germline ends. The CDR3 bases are TGTGCCAGCAGCCAAGACTCCTACACAGCCGGGAATACTGAAGCTTTCTTT. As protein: CASSQDSYTAGNTEAFF.

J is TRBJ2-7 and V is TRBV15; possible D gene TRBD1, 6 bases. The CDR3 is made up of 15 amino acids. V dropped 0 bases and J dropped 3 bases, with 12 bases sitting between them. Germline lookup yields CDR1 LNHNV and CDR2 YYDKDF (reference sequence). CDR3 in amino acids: CATSRDGTGIYEQYF. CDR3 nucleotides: TGTGCCACCAGCAGAGATGGAACAGGGATCTACGAGCAGTACTTC.

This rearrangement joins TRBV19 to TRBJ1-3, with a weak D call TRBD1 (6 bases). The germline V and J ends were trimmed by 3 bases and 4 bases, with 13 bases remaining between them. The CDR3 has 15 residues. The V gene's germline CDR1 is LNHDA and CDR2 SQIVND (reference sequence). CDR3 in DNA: TGTGCCAGTAGTATGGTGGGGGCGCGCGGAAACACCATATATTTT. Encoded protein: CASSMVGARGNTIYF.

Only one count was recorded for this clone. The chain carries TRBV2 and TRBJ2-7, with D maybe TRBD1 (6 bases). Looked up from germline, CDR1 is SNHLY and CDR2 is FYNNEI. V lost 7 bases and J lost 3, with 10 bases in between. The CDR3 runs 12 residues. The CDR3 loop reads CASMTGYYEQYF. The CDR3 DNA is TGTGCCAGCATGACAGGCTACTACGAGCAGTACTTC.

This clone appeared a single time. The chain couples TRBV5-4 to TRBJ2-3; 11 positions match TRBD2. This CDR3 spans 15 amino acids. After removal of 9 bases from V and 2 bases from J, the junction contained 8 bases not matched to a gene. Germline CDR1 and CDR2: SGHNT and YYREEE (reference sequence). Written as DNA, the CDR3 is TGTGCCACCCGCCCGGGACTAGCGGCCACAGATACGCAGTATTTT. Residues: CATRPGLAATDTQYF. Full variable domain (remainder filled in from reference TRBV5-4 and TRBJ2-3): ETGVTQSPTHLIKTRGQQVTLRCSSQSGHNTVSWYQQALGQGPQFIFQYYREEENGRGNFPPRFSGLQFPNYSSELNVNALELDDSALYLCATRPGLAATDTQYFGPGTRLTVL.

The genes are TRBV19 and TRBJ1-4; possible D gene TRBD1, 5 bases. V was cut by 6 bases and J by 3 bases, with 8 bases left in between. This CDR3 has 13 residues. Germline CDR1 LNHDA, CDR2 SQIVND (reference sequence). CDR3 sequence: CASSQGPNEKLFF. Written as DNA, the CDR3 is TGTGCCAGTAGCCAGGGCCCTAATGAAAAACTGTTTTTT.

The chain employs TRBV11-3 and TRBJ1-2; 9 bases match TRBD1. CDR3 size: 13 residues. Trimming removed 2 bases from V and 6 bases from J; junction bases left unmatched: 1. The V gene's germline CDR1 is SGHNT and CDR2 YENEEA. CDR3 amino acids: CASSLRTGDGYTF. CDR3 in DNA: TGTGCCAGCAGCTTACGGACAGGGGATGGCTACACCTTC.

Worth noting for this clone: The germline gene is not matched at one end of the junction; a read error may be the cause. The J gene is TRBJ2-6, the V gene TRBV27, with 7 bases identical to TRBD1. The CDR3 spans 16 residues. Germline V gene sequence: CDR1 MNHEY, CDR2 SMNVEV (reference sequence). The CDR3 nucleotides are TGTGTCAGCGCCAGGGGGTTTGTGTCTGGGGCCAACGTCCTGACTTTC. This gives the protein CVSARGFVSGANVLTF. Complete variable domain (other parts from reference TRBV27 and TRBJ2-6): EAQVTQNPRYLITVTGKKLTVTCSQNMNHEYMSWYRQDPGLGLRQIYYSMNVEVTDKGDVPEGYKVSRKEKRNFPLILESPSPNQTSLYFCVSARGFVSGANVLTFGAGSRLTVL.

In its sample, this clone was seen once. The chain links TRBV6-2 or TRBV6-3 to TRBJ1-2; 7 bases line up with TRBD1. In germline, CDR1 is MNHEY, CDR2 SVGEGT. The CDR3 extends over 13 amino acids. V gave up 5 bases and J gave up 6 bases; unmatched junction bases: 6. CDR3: CASSDPGGNGYTF. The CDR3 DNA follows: TGTGCCAGCAGTGATCCAGGGGGGAATGGCTACACCTTC.

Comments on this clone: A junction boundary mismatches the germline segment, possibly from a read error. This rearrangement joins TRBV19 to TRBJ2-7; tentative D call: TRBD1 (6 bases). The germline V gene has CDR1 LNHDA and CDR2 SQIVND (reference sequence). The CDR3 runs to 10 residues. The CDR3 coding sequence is TGCGCAGTAGGGGGCTACGAGCAGTACTTC. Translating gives CAVGGYEQYF.

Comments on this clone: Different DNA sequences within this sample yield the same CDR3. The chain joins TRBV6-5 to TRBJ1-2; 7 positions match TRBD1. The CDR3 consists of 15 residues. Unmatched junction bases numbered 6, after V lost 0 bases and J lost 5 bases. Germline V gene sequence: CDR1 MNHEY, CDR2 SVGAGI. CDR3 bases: TGTGCCAGCAGTTACTCAACAGGGGTTAATTATGGCTACACCTTC. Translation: CASSYSTGVNYGYTF.

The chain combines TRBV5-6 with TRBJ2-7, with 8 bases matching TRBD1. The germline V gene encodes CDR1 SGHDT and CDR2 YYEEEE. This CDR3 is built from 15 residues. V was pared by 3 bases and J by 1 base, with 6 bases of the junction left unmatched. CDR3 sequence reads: CASSSPGQESYEQYV. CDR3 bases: TGTGCCAGCAGCTCACCGGGACAGGAGTCCTACGAGCAGTACGTC.

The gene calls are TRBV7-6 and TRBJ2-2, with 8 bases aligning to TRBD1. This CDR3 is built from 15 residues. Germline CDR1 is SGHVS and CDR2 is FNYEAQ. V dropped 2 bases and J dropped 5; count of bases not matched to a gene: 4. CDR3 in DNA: TGTGCCAGCAGCTTAAGACAGGGGAAAACCGGGGAGCTGTTTTTT. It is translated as CASSLRQGKTGELFF.

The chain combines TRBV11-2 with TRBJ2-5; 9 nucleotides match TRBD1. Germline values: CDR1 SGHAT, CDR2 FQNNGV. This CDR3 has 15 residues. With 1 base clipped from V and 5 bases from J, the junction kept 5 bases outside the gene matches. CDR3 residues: CASSLGQGVWETQYF. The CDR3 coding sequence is TGTGCCAGCAGCTTAGGACAGGGGGTTTGGGAGACCCAGTACTTC.

CDR3 sequence (DNA): TGTGCCAGCAGCGCGGACTCTAATACCGGGGAGCTGTTTTTT. Translated: CASSADSNTGELFF. J is TRBJ2-2 and V is TRBV11-3; TRBD2 is a possible D gene (5 bases). CDR3 length: 14 amino acids. CDR1 and CDR2 from the germline V gene are SGHNT and YENEEA. Trimming removed 5 bases from V and 5 bases from J, with 12 bases in between.

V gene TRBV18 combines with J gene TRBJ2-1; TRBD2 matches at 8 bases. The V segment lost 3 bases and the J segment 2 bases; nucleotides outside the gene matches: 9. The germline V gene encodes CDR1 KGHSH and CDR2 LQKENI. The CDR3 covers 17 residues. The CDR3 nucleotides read TGTGCCAGCTCACCCGCGGTAGCGGGGAACGCCTACAATGAGCAGTTCTTC. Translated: CASSPAVAGNAYNEQFF. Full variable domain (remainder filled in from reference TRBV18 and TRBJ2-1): NAGVMQNPRHLVRRRGQEARLRCSPMKGHSHVYWYRQLPEEGLKFMVYLQKENIIDESGMPKERFSAEFPKEGPSILRIQQVVRGDSAAYFCASSPAVAGNAYNEQFFGPGTRLTVL.